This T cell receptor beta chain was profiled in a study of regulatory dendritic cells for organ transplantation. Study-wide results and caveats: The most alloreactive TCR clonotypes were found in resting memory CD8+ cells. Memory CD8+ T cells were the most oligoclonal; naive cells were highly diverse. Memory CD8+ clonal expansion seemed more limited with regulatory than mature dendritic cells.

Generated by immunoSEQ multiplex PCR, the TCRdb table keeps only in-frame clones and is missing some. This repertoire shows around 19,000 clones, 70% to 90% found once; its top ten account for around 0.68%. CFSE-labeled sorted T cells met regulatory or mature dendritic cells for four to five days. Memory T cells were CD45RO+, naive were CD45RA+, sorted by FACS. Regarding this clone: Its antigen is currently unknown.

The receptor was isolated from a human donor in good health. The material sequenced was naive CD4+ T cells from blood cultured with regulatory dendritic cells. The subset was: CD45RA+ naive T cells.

The CDR3 nucleotides are TGTGCCAGCACCGGACGAGCGGGGGGTGGCGAGCAGTACTTC. This encodes CASTGRAGGGEQYF. V usage is TRBV2 and J usage is TRBJ2-7; TRBD2 aligns across 9 bases. The trim removed 7 bases at V and 6 bases at J, leaving 10 bases unmatched. The CDR3 is 14 amino acids. Germline CDR1 SNHLY, CDR2 FYNNEI.